This T cell receptor (beta chain) was captured by sequencing in a study of blood T cell repertoires in COVID-19. Study information: Researchers got acute and convalescent COVID-19 samples from the United States, Italy and Spain. PBMCs, B-cell-depleted T cells, or T cells were the source of the cDNA or gDNA that made up the material.

Profiled with immunoSEQ multiplex PCR; TCRdb holds only in-frame clones, not every one. The sample consists of 26,000 or so clones, roughly nine tenths of them appearing once. The V and J ends lost 0 bases and 5 bases, in that order; junction bases with no gene match: 1. The CDR3 length is 15 residues. The germline CDR1 and CDR2 sequences are SGHKS and YYEKEE (reference sequence). Material: peripheral blood. The rearrangement uses TRBV5-5 and TRBJ2-1; TRBD2 aligns across 11 bases. This TCR derives from a human donor in a cohort sampled during active COVID-19. CDR3 sequence: CASSLEGLADNEQFF. CDR3 DNA sequence: TGTGCCAGCAGCTTGGAGGGACTAGCGGACAATGAGCAGTTCTTC.